Ten or more counts support the clone carrying this TCR beta chain. What it recognizes is unknown. This record belongs to a study of identical twins. Overall study findings and caveats: Modeled out-of-frame TCR alpha sharing in monozygotic twins fell below observed levels. Carriage of fewer insertions was seen in abundant cord blood beta clonotypes, whereas memory repertoires showed none.

Template switching (which added a universal primer site) was used, and cDNA carried unique molecular identifiers. TCRdb independently ran MiXCR on the 5' RACE reads; one entry per CDR3 protein. The sample holds some 590,000 distinct CDR3 sequences, approximately 9.6% seen once. The ends were cut back, 5 bases at V and 9 bases at J, with 11 bases in the middle. This CDR3 spans 12 amino acids. The germline V gene encodes CDR1 SGHVS and CDR2 FQNEAQ. Only healthy Caucasians were enrolled as donors. The same sample was also studied in work on yellow fever vaccine responses in identical twins.

The chain is built from TRBV7-8 and TRBJ1-3; D ambiguous. Material for sequencing was PBMCs. The TCR originated in a woman aged 18-29 years in good health. The CDR3 sequence is CASSPVSGTIYF. As DNA, the CDR3 is TGTGCCAGCAGCCCCGTTTCGGGCACCATATATTTT.